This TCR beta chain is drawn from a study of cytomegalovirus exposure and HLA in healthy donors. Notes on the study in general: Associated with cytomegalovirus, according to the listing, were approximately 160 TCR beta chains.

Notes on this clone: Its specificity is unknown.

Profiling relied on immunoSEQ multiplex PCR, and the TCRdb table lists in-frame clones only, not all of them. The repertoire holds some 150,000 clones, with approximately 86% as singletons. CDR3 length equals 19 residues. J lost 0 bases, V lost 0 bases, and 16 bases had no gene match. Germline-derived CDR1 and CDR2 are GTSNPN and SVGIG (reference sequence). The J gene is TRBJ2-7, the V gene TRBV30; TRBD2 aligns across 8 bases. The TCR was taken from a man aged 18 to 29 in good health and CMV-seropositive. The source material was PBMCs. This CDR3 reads CAWSVRRSGSGVSSYEQYF. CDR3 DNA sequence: TGTGCCTGGAGTGTACGTAGGTCGGGTAGCGGGGTCAGCTCCTACGAGCAGTACTTC.